The T cell receptor beta chain under discussion was sequenced for a study of shared clonotypes between healthy human individuals. Clones were read by immunoSEQ multiplex PCR, and TCRdb kept only the in-frame ones, dropping some. The profile shows some 1.5 million clones, 95% to 99% of them singletons. Sequencing used naive CD4+ T cells sorted from blood. The subset here: CD45RA+ positively selected. The TCR sequence derives from a man between 25 and 39 years old in good health.

The CDR3 sequence: CASSDFPRQRTDTQYF. For the CDR3, the DNA is TGTGCCAGCAGTGACTTCCCTAGACAACGCACAGATACGCAGTATTTT. The gene calls are TRBV6-4 and TRBJ2-3; no definite D call. Trimming removed 1 base at V and 1 base at J, with 12 bases between. This CDR3 has 16 residues. Germline V lookup: CDR1 MRHNA, CDR2 SNTAGT.